The rows below give T cell receptor beta chains drawn from one sample of a study of beta chain features in type 1 diabetes. The assay was immunoSEQ multiplex PCR, and TCRdb's table has in-frame clones only and misses some. The data hold under 400,000 clones, with roughly 12% observed a single time. The sequencing input was naive CD4+ T cells from blood. These receptors all come from a man aged 18 to 35 in good health. Each CDR3 is given with its conserved first and last residue. The D gene is left open where the match is weak. Rows may omit the clone size; those that give it use once, few, many or a size class.

>.|TRBV9|TRBD2|TRBJ2-5
TGTGCCAGCAGCGTAGGGCTAGCGGTCCAAGAGACCCAGTACTTC
CASSVGLAVQETQYF
>few|TRBV4-3|.|TRBJ1-2
TGCGCCAGCAGCCAAGATCTTCCGCCCCGCGTCGGTGGCTACACCTTC
CASSQDLPPRVGGYTF
>few|TRBV5-4|.|TRBJ1-5
TGTGCCAGCAGCTTGTCCGTAGGCGGTCAGAATCAGCCCCAGCATTTT
CASSLSVGGQNQPQHF
>.|TRBV11-3|.|TRBJ2-3
TGTGCCAGCAGCCCCGGGGGAGATACGCAGTATTTT
CASSPGGDTQYF
>few|TRBV29-1|.|TRBJ2-5
TGCAGCGCATTTGGACAGAACCAAGAGACCCAGTACTTC
CSAFGQNQETQYF
>few|TRBV7-2|TRBD1|TRBJ2-1
TGTGCCAGCAGCCCACAAACAGGGGGCTATGAGCAGTTCTTC
CASSPQTGGYEQFF
>few|TRBV18|.|TRBJ1-5
TGTGCCAGCTCAGGTATACAGGGTAGTAGCAATCAGCCCCAGCATTTT
CASSGIQGSSNQPQHF
>few|TRBV28|.|TRBJ1-5
TGTGCCAGCAGAGAAACAGGGAATGGGAACAATCAGCCCCAGCATTTT
CASRETGNGNNQPQHF
>.|TRBV4-1|TRBD1|TRBJ2-7
TGCGCCAGCAGCCAGGCCGGGACAGGGGGCTGGGACGAGCAGTACTTC
CASSQAGTGGWDEQYF
>.|TRBV7-3|.|TRBJ2-1
TGTGCCAGCAGCTTAGCTGGGAGCTCCTACAATGAGCAGTTCTTC
CASSLAGSSYNEQFF
>few|TRBV9|.|TRBJ2-3
TGTGCCAGCAGCGTAGGGTCTAGCTACACAGATACGCAGTATTTT
CASSVGSSYTDTQYF
>few|TRBV4-3|.|TRBJ1-1
TGCGCCAGCAGCCAAGAGAGTGAAGCTTTCTTT
CASSQESEAFF
>.|TRBV5-1|TRBD1|TRBJ1-5
TGCGCCAGCAGCTTGGGGGGACAGGGGCACAATCAGCCCCAGCATTTT
CASSLGGQGHNQPQHF
>few|TRBV27|.|TRBJ1-5
TGTGCCAGCAGTCCTAACTCGGAGACGGGCAATCAGCCCCAGCATTTT
CASSPNSETGNQPQHF
>.|TRBV18|TRBD1|TRBJ2-1
TGTGCCAGCTCACCAGGACAGGGGGACTACAATGAGCAGTTCTTC
CASSPGQGDYNEQFF
>few|TRBV9|.|TRBJ2-3
TGTGCCAGCAGCGCCTCGAGCACAGATACGCAGTATTTT
CASSASSTDTQYF
>.|TRBV19|.|TRBJ1-2
TGTGCCAGTATTGAAACAGGGCGGTGGAACTATGGCTACACCTTC
CASIETGRWNYGYTF
>.|TRBV5-1|.|TRBJ1-5
TGCGCCAGCAGCTTGCAGGGCGGCAATCAGCCCCAGCATTTT
CASSLQGGNQPQHF
>.|TRBV9|.|TRBJ2-1
TGTGCCAGCAGCCTGCGGGGGACAAATGAGCAGTTCTTC
CASSLRGTNEQFF
>few|TRBV29-1|.|TRBJ1-5
TGCAGCGTTGCCACAGATTCTTCCGGGCCCCAGCATTTT
CSVATDSSGPQHF
>.|TRBV7-9|TRBD1|TRBJ1-1
TGTGCCAGCAGAGGCCTGGACAGGCTGAACGCTGAAGCTTTCTTT
CASRGLDRLNAEAFF
>few|TRBV7-4|.|TRBJ2-1
TGTGCCAGCAGTAAGAGGGCGTGCTCCTACAATGAGCAGTTCTTC
CASSKRACSYNEQFF
>few|TRBV5-4|TRBD1|TRBJ1-2
TGTGCCAGCAGCTTGACAGGGGTCTATGGCTACACCTTC
CASSLTGVYGYTF
>few|TRBV5-1|TRBD1|TRBJ2-1
TGCGCCAGCAGCTGGAGAGGGACAGACAAGTCCGAGGAGCAGTTCTTC
CASSWRGTDKSEEQFF
>.|TRBV28|.|TRBJ1-4
TGTGCCACTGAGGGAGATGTAAATGAAAAACTGTTTTTT
CATEGDVNEKLFF
>.|TRBV9|TRBD2|TRBJ2-7
TGTGCCAGCAGCGTAGGCGGCCCAGGCGGGAGAATTTTCGAGCAGTACTTC
CASSVGGPGGRIFEQYF
>.|TRBV27|TRBD1|TRBJ1-5
TGTGCCAGCAGGCCATTGGACAGGGCTCATCAGCCCCAGCATTTT
CASRPLDRAHQPQHF
>.|TRBV30|TRBD1|TRBJ1-2
TGTGCCTGGAGCGCCGGAGGACAGGGGGATGGCTACACCTTC
CAWSAGGQGDGYTF
>.|TRBV28|TRBD1|TRBJ1-6
TGTGCCAGCAGCTCCGGACAGGGGGCATCTTCACCCCTCCACTTT
CASSSGQGASSPLHF
>few|TRBV7-3|TRBD1|TRBJ1-1
TGTGCCAGCAGCTTGAACAGGGGCGGTATGACCACTGAAGCTTTCTTT
CASSLNRGGMTTEAFF
>.|TRBV7-2|TRBD1|TRBJ1-1
TGTGCCAGCAGTTCATTTGGGACAGCCCATACTGAAGCTTTCTTT
CASSSFGTAHTEAFF
>.|TRBV28|.|TRBJ2-1
TGTGCCAGCGGGAGCTCCTACAATGAGCAGTTCTTC
CASGSSYNEQFF
>few|TRBV7-3|.|TRBJ2-1
TGTGCCAGCAGCTTGTACGGTGAGCAGTTCTTC
CASSLYGEQFF
>.|TRBV5-1|TRBD2|TRBJ2-7
TGCGCCAGCAGCTTGGAAGGGAGGGGCTCTCACTACGAGCAGTACTTC
CASSLEGRGSHYEQYF
>many|TRBV7-9|TRBD1|TRBJ1-2
TGTGCCAGCAGCCAGGGGACAGCAACCTATGGCTACACCTTC
CASSQGTATYGYTF
>.|TRBV19|TRBD1|TRBJ2-5
TGTGCCAGTAGTATTTGGGCAGGGGGCGCGGGTGAAGAGACCCAGTACTTC
CASSIWAGGAGEETQYF
>.|TRBV4-3|.|TRBJ2-2
TGCGCCAGCAGCCAACATACAGCTGTACCCGGGGAGCTGTTTTTT
CASSQHTAVPGELFF
>.|TRBV30|.|TRBJ2-3
TGTGCCTGGAGTCATCAGGGTGATAGCACAGATACGCAGTATTTT
CAWSHQGDSTDTQYF
>.|TRBV7-6|.|TRBJ1-1
TGTGCCAGCAGTTCGGACTGGAACACTGAAGCTTTCTTT
CASSSDWNTEAFF
>.|TRBV7-2|TRBD2|TRBJ2-5
TGTGCCAGCTCTGGGCTAGCGGGAGTCGAGACCCAGTACTTC
CASSGLAGVETQYF
>few|TRBV5-1|TRBD1|TRBJ1-1
TGCGCCAGCAGCTTGGAAACGACAGGGAAAGCTTTCTTT
CASSLETTGKAFF
>few|TRBV11-2|.|TRBJ2-5
TGTGCCAGCAGCTTAGACAGGGCTGGAGAGACCCAGTACTTC
CASSLDRAGETQYF
>.|TRBV7-2|.|TRBJ1-2
TGTGCCAGCAGCTTAGCCACAGGGCCGTCCAACTATGGCTACACCTTC
CASSLATGPSNYGYTF
>few|TRBV19|.|TRBJ2-3
TGTGCCAGTAGTAAAAGGGGCCAGGCGCAGTATTTT
CASSKRGQAQYF
>.|TRBV6-6|TRBD1|TRBJ2-7
TGTGCCAGCAGTGGGGACAGTGTCTACGAGCAGTACTTC
CASSGDSVYEQYF
>few|TRBV2|TRBD2|TRBJ2-7
TGTGCCAGCAGGACTACTAGCGGAGACTACGAGCAGTACTTC
CASRTTSGDYEQYF
>once|TRBV5-4|TRBD2|TRBJ2-1
TGTGCCAGCAGCGCTGACAGCGGGAGCTACAATGAGCAGTTCTTC
CASSADSGSYNEQFF
>.|TRBV30|.|TRBJ1-2
TGTGCCTGGAGTGGGACGCAAACAGGGGGCTACACCTTC
CAWSGTQTGGYTF
>few|TRBV19|TRBD1|TRBJ1-5
TGTGCCAGTAGTGGCCGGACAGGGAGCGGTCAGCCCCAGCATTTT
CASSGRTGSGQPQHF
>.|TRBV7-6|TRBD1|TRBJ1-5
TGTGCCAGCGGGGGACAGGACAATCAGCCCCAGCATTTT
CASGGQDNQPQHF
>.|TRBV21-1|.|TRBJ2-5
TGTGCCAGCAGCAAAGAAGCGGGAGCAGAGACCCAGTACTTC
CASSKEAGAETQYF
>few|TRBV5-6|.|TRBJ1-2
TGTGCCAGCAGCTTGACCAGGGTCTATGGCTACACCTTC
CASSLTRVYGYTF
>.|TRBV18|TRBD1|TRBJ1-1
TGTGCCAGCTCAACGCCCCGGACAGGAGTGAACACTGAAGCTTTCTTT
CASSTPRTGVNTEAFF
>few|TRBV2|TRBD2|TRBJ2-3
TGTGCCAGCAAGCGGCTAGCGGAAACAGATACGCAGTATTTT
CASKRLAETDTQYF